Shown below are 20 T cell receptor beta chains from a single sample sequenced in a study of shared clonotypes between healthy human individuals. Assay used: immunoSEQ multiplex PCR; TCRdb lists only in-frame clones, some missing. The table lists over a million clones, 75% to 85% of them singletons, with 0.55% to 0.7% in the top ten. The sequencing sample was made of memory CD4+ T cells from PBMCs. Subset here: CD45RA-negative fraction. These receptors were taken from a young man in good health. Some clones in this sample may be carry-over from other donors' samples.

DNA for the CDR3: TGTGCCAGCAGTTTAGATAGCGCCCAAGAGACCCAGTACTTC. Encoded protein: CASSLDSAQETQYF. The chain combines TRBV28 with TRBJ2-5, with D possibly TRBD2 on 5 matching bases. Deletions cut 2 bases from V and 1 base from J, with 8 bases between. Germline V gene lookup returns CDR1 MDHEN and CDR2 SYDVKM. The CDR3 sequence is 14 residues long.

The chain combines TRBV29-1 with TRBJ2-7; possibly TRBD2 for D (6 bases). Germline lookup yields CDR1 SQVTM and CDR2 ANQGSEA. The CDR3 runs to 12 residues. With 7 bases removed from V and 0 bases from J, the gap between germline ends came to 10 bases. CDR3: CSARDASYEQYF. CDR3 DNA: TGCAGCGCGCGGGACGCCTCCTACGAGCAGTACTTC.

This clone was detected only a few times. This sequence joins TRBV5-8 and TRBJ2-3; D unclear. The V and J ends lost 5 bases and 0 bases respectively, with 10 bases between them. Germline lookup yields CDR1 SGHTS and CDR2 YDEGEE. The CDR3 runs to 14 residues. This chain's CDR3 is CASRLEASTDTQYF. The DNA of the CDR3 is TGTGCCAGCAGGTTAGAGGCTAGCACAGATACGCAGTATTTT.

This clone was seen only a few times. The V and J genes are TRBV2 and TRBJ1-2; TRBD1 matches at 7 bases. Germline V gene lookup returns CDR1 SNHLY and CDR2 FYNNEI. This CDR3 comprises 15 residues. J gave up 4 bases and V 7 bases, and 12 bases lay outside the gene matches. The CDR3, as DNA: TGTGCCAGCACCGGACCGGGACAGCGGTCCTATGGCTACACCTTC. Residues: CASTGPGQRSYGYTF.

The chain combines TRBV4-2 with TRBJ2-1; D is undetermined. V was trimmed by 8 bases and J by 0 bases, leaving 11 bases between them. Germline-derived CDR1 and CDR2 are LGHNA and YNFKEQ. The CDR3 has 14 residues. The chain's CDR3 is CASGQLSSYNEQFF. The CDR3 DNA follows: TGTGCCAGCGGTCAACTGAGCTCCTACAATGAGCAGTTCTTC.

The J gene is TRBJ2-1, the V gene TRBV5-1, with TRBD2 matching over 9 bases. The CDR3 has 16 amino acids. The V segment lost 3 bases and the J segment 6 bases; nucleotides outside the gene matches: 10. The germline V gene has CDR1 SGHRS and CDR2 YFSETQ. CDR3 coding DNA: TGCGCCAGCAGCTCCGGGGGGACTAGCTGGGTCAATGAGCAGTTCTTC. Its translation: CASSSGGTSWVNEQFF.

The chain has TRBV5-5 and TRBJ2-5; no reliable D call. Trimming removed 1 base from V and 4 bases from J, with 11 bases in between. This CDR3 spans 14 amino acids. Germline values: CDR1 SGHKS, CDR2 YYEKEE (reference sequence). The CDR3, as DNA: TGTGCCAGCAGCTTGCGCTTAGCCTCAGAGACCCAGTACTTC. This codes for CASSLRLASETQYF.

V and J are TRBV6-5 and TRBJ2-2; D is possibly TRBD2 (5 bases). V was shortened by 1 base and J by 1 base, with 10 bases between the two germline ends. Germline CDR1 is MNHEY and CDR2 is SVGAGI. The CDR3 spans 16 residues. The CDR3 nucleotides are TGTGCCAGCAGTTACTTCCGGACTTTGAACACCGGGGAGCTGTTTTTT. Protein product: CASSYFRTLNTGELFF.

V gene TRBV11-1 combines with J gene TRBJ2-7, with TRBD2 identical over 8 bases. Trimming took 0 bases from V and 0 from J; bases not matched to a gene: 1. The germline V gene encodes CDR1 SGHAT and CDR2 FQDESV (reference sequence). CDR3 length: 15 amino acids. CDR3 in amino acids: CASSLAAGVSYEQYF. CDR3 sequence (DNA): TGTGCCAGCAGCTTAGCAGCGGGAGTCTCCTACGAGCAGTACTTC. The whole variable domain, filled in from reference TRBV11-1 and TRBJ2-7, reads EAEVAQSPRYKITEKSQAVAFWCDPISGHATLYWYRQILGQGPELLVQFQDESVVDDSQLPKDRFSAERLKGVDSTLKIQPAELGDSAMYLCASSLAAGVSYEQYFGPGTRLTVT.

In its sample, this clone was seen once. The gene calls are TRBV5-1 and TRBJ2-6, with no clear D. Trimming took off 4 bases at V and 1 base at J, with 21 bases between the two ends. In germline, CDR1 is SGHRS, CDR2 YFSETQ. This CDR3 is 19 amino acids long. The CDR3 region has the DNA TGCGCCAGCAGCCCCTCCGGTACGGGTATGCGATCTGGGGCCAACGTCCTGACTTTC. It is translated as CASSPSGTGMRSGANVLTF.

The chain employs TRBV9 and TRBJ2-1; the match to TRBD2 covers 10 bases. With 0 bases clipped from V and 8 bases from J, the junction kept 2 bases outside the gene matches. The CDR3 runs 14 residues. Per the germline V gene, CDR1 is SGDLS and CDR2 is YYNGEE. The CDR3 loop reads CASSVVGLADEQFF. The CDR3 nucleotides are TGTGCCAGCAGCGTAGTCGGACTAGCGGATGAGCAGTTCTTC.

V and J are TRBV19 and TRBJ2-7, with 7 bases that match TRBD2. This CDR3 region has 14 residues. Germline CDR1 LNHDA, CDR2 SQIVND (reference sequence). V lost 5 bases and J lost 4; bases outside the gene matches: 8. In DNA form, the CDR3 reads TGTGCCAGTAGTGCCTCTAGCGGTACTTACGAGCAGTACTTC. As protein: CASSASSGTYEQYF.

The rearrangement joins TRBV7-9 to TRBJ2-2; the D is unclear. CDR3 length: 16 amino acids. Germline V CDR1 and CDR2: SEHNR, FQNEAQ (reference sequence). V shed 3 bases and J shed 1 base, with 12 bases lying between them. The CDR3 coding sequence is TGTGCCAGCAGCTTCGGTTTTGGTCAGAACACCGGGGAGCTGTTTTTT. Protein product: CASSFGFGQNTGELFF.

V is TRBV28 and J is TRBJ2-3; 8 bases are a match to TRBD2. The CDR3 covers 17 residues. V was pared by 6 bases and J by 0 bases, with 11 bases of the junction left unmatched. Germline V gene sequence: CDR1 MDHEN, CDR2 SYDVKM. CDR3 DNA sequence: TGTGCCAGCAGAAATCCGCCCGGGGGGGATAGCACAGATACGCAGTATTTT. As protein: CASRNPPGGDSTDTQYF. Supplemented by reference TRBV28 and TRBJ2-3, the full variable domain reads DVKVTQSSRYLVKRTGEKVFLECVQDMDHENMFWYRQDPGLGLRLIYFSYDVKMKEKGDIPEGYSVSREKKERFSLILESASTNQTSMYLCASRNPPGGDSTDTQYFGPGTRLTVL.

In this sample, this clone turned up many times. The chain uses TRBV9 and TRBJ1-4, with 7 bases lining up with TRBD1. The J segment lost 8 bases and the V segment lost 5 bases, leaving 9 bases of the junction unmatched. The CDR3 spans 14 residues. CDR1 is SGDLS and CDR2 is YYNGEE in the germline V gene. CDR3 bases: TGTGCCAGCAGTGATACAGGGGTGGACGAAAAACTGTTTTTT. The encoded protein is CASSDTGVDEKLFF.

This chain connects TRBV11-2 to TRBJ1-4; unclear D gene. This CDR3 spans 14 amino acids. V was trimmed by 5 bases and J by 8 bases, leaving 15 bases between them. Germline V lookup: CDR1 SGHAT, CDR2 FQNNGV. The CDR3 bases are TGTGCCAGCAGCCGGTTTGAACAAGCCGAAAAACTGTTTTTT. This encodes CASSRFEQAEKLFF.

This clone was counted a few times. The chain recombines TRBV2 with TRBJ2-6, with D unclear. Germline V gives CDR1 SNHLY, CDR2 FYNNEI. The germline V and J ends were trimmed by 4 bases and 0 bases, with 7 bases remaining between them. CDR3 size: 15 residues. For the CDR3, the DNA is TGTGCCAGCAGTGCTTTAAGCTCTGGGGCCAACGTCCTGACTTTC. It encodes CASSALSSGANVLTF.

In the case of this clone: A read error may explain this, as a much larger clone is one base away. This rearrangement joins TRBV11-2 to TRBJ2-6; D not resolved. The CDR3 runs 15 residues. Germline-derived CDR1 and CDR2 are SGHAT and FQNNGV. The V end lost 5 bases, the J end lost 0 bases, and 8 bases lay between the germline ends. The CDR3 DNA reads TGTGCCAGCAGCCTAGGTCGCTCTGGGGCCAACGTCCTGACTTTC. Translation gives CASSLGRSGANVLTF.

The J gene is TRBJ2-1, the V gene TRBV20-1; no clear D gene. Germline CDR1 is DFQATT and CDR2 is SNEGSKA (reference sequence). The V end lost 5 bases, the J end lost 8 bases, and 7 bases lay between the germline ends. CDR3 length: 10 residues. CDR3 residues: CSALWDEQFF. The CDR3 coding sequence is TGCAGTGCTCTATGGGATGAGCAGTTCTTC.

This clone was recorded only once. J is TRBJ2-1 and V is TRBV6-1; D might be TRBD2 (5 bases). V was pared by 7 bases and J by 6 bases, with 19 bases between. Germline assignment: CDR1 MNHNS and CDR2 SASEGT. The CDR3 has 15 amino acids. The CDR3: CASTGSRGGGNEQFF. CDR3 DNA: TGTGCCAGCACCGGAAGCCGGGGTGGTGGCAATGAGCAGTTCTTC.